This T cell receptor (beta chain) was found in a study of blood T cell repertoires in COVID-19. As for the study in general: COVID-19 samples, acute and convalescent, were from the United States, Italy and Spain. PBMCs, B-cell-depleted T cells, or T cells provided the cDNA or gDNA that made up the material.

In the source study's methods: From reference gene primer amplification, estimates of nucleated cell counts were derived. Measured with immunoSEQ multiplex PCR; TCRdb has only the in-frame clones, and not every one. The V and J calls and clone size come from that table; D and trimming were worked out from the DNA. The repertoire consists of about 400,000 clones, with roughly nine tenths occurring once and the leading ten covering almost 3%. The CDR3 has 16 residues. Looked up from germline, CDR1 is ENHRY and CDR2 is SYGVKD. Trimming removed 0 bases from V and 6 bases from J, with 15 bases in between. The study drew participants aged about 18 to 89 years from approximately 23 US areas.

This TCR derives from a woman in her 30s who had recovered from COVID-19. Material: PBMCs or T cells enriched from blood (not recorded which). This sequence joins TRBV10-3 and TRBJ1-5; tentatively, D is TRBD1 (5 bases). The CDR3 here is CAISESIGRDIQPQHF. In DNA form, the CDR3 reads TGTGCCATCAGTGAGTCGATCGGCAGGGATATTCAGCCCCAGCATTTT.